Listed here are 18 T cell receptor beta chains from one sample, sequenced in a study of somatic mutations in cytotoxic T cells in rheumatoid arthritis. Here immunoSEQ multiplex PCR was the method, and the copy in TCRdb shows in-frame clones only, minus some. The table lists about 23,000 clones, more than 65% of them singletons. Sequencing was done on a sample of CD8+ T cells sorted from blood. The receptors originated from an adult with rheumatoid arthritis.

This clone was detected only a few times. V gene TRBV7-9 combines with J gene TRBJ1-1; D is unresolved. This CDR3 has 11 amino acids. Germline CDR1 is SEHNR and CDR2 is FQNEAQ (reference sequence). V lost 8 bases and J lost 5, with 9 bases in between. As DNA, the CDR3 is TGTGCCAGCTTTGGACTGACTGAAGCTTTCTTT. Its protein product is CASFGLTEAFF. The full variable domain, rest sourced from reference TRBV7-9 and TRBJ1-1, is DTGVSQNPRHKITKRGQNVTFRCDPISEHNRLYWYRQTLGQGPEFLTYFQNEAQLEKSRLLSDRFSAERPKGSFSTLEIQRTEQGDSAMYLCASFGLTEAFFGQGTRLTVV.

The chain uses TRBV29-1 and TRBJ2-1; D gene uncertain. Germline CDR1 SQVTM, CDR2 ANQGSEA. V was cut by 7 bases and J by 6 bases, with 10 bases left in between. CDR3 length: 11 residues. As DNA, the CDR3 is TGCAGCGAAACCGTTCGCAATGAGCAGTTCTTC. It specifies CSETVRNEQFF.

The V and J genes are TRBV5-5 and TRBJ1-5, with TRBD1 matching 7 bases. Germline loops: CDR1 SGHKS, CDR2 YYEKEE (reference sequence). The CDR3 has 16 residues. Unmatched junction bases numbered 10, after V lost 0 bases and J lost 7 bases. CDR3 in DNA: TGTGCCAGCAGCTTGGGGCAGGGGGTTGTATGGCAGCCCCAGCATTTT. This gives the protein CASSLGQGVVWQPQHF.

This clone is labeled as medium-sized. V usage is TRBV5-5 and J usage is TRBJ1-1; D unresolved. The CDR3 spans 14 residues. Germline V gives CDR1 SGHKS, CDR2 YYEKEE (reference sequence). The V gene lost 4 bases and the J gene lost 0 bases, with 10 bases spanning the gap. CDR3 nucleotide sequence: TGTGCCAGCAGCCTCCAACTCATGAACACTGAAGCTTTCTTT. It specifies CASSLQLMNTEAFF.

The chain is built from TRBV7-9 and TRBJ2-7, with D possibly being TRBD1 (5 bases). The germline V gene has CDR1 SEHNR and CDR2 FQNEAQ (reference sequence). V was clipped by 2 bases and J by 0 bases, with 8 bases between them. The CDR3 is 14 amino acids. In nucleotides, the CDR3 is TGTGCCAGCAGCTTATCGGACAACTCCTACGAGCAGTACTTC. Its translation is CASSLSDNSYEQYF.

This chain links TRBV4-1 with TRBJ2-5; 11 bases match TRBD2. Germline V gene sequence: CDR1 MGHRA, CDR2 YSYEKL. The junction had 3 bases not matched to a gene; V was cut back by 2 bases and J by 1 base. The CDR3 is 16 amino acids. CDR3 residues: CASSQRTSGFQETQYF. The CDR3 DNA reads as TGCGCCAGCAGCCAACGGACTAGCGGGTTCCAAGAGACCCAGTACTTC.

This rearrangement joins TRBV19 to TRBJ1-2, with D unclear. Deletions cut 1 base from V and 6 bases from J, with 12 bases between. The CDR3 is 14 residues long. In germline, CDR1 is LNHDA, CDR2 SQIVND (reference sequence). This CDR3 reads CASSIVREFHGYTF. The CDR3 bases are TGTGCCAGTAGTATAGTTAGGGAATTTCATGGCTACACCTTC.

The table lists this clone with a count of one. The rearrangement uses TRBV4-1 and TRBJ2-7; no definite D call. Looked up from germline, CDR1 is MGHRA and CDR2 is YSYEKL. The CDR3 sequence is 14 residues long. V was pared by 4 bases and J by 0 bases, with 10 bases between. The CDR3 loop is CASSPSKSSYEQYF. The CDR3 DNA reads as TGCGCCAGCAGCCCGAGCAAGAGCTCCTACGAGCAGTACTTC.

The chain employs TRBV9 and TRBJ1-4, with TRBD1 as a possible D gene (5 bases). V lost 0 bases and J lost 7, with 13 bases in between. CDR1 is SGDLS, CDR2 YYNGEE, per germline. The CDR3 contains 15 residues. DNA of the CDR3: TGTGCCAGCAGCGTAGGTAGGGGAGCGCTTGAAAAACTGTTTTTT. This codes for CASSVGRGALEKLFF.

The gene calls are TRBV12-5 and TRBJ1-1; D is ambiguous. CDR1 and CDR2 (germline): LGHNT, FRNRAP. The CDR3 has 13 amino acids. Trimming pared 2 bases from V and 1 base from J, leaving 5 bases between. The CDR3 DNA is TGTGCTAGTGGTTTGAACAGGAACACTGAAGCTTTCTTT. It is translated as CASGLNRNTEAFF.

This chain joins TRBV7-9 and TRBJ1-1; TRBD1 matches 9 bases. Germline CDR1 is SEHNR and CDR2 is FQNEAQ (reference sequence). CDR3 length equals 15 residues. Unmatched junction bases numbered 7, after V lost 5 bases and J lost 3 bases. The CDR3 reads CASSVKDRGDTEAFF. The CDR3 coding sequence is TGTGCCAGCAGCGTGAAGGACAGGGGTGACACTGAAGCTTTCTTT.

In this sample, this clone turned up a few times. V usage is TRBV7-7 and J usage is TRBJ1-1; weak D call: TRBD1 (5 bases). The CDR3 has 15 residues. CDR1 and CDR2 from the germline V gene are SSHAT and FNYEAQ (reference sequence). V lost 5 bases and J lost 1, with 14 bases in between. CDR3 sequence (DNA): TGTGCCAGCAGCATCACCGGGACGGAGAACACTGAAGCTTTCTTT. Its translation is CASSITGTENTEAFF.

The chain carries TRBV7-2 and TRBJ1-3; D is perhaps TRBD1 (5 bases). Germline CDR1 and CDR2: SGHTA and FQGNSA. The CDR3 runs 15 residues. The V end lost 0 bases, the J end lost 10 bases, and 16 bases lay between the germline ends. DNA of the CDR3: TGTGCCAGCAGCTTAGCATGGACATCCAGGGCTACCATATATTTT. This translates into CASSLAWTSRATIYF.

DNA for the CDR3: TGTGCCAGCACCGATCCCGGGACTAGCGGGGCCACAGATACGCAGTATTTT. Amino acid sequence: CASTDPGTSGATDTQYF. The chain is built from TRBV7-9 and TRBJ2-3; the match to TRBD2 covers 13 bases. Trimming cost V 7 bases and J 2 bases; bases outside gene matches: 9. Germline CDR1 SEHNR, CDR2 FQNEAQ (reference sequence). CDR3 length: 17 amino acids.

CDR3: CASSLGQGGYGYTF. The CDR3 DNA reads as TGTGCCAGCAGTTTAGGGCAGGGCGGCTATGGCTACACCTTC. The V and J genes are TRBV27 and TRBJ1-2; D may be TRBD1 (5 bases). V lost 2 bases and J 4 bases, leaving 11 bases between the germline ends. The CDR3 runs 14 residues. Germline V CDR1 and CDR2: MNHEY, SMNVEV (reference sequence).

This clone occurred once. The gene calls are TRBV2 and TRBJ2-7; 11 positions match TRBD2. Germline-derived CDR1 and CDR2 are SNHLY and FYNNEI. With 2 bases clipped from V and 0 bases from J, the junction kept 3 bases outside the gene matches. There are 16 residues in the CDR3. CDR3 in amino acids: CASSEILAGGSYEQYF. CDR3 nucleotides: TGTGCCAGCAGTGAAATCCTAGCGGGGGGCTCCTACGAGCAGTACTTC.

This clone was seen a few times. V is TRBV6-5 and J is TRBJ1-1; D is possibly TRBD1 (6 bases). In germline, CDR1 is MNHEY, CDR2 SVGAGI. The CDR3 spans 13 residues. Trimming cost V 2 bases and J 8 bases, with 12 bases left between them. CDR3: CASSYTPQGEAFF. The CDR3 bases are TGTGCCAGCAGTTACACCCCTCAGGGGGAAGCTTTCTTT.

This clone was seen a handful of times. This chain links TRBV27 with TRBJ2-3; D not resolved. Germline CDR1 is MNHEY and CDR2 is SMNVEV (reference sequence). Deletions cut 2 bases from V and 0 bases from J, with 12 bases between. The CDR3 spans 16 residues. CDR3 coding DNA: TGTGCCAGCAGTTTACTGGGGTTCTCTAGCACAGATACGCAGTATTTT. Its protein is CASSLLGFSSTDTQYF.